A single sample gave rise to the 20 T cell receptor beta chains below, sequenced in a study of blood T cell repertoires in COVID-19. Sequencing used immunoSEQ multiplex PCR; TCRdb keeps in-frame clones, though not all of them. The data contain around 300,000 clones, roughly nine tenths of them singletons. Sequencing was done on a sample of peripheral blood. These receptors were obtained from a man aged 45 to 65 with acute or convalescent COVID-19.

This chain uses TRBV28 with TRBJ1-5; D is undetermined. Germline V gene sequence: CDR1 MDHEN, CDR2 SYDVKM. The V gene lost 3 bases and the J gene lost 6 bases, with 9 bases spanning the gap. This CDR3 comprises 13 residues. The chain's CDR3 is CASSLPVTQPQHF. DNA of the CDR3: TGTGCCAGCAGTTTGCCGGTTACTCAGCCCCAGCATTTT.

The rearrangement links TRBV5-6 to TRBJ1-1; the D is unclear. Per germline, CDR1 SGHDT and CDR2 YYEEEE. The CDR3 consists of 14 residues. V was trimmed by 3 bases and J by 1 base, leaving 10 bases between them. The CDR3 sequence is CASSSYTANTEAFF. The CDR3 nucleotides are TGTGCCAGCAGCTCCTATACTGCGAACACTGAAGCTTTCTTT.

V and J are TRBV5-1 and TRBJ2-7; 8 positions agree with TRBD2. The CDR3 runs 14 residues. Looked up from germline, CDR1 is SGHRS and CDR2 is YFSETQ. Unmatched junction bases numbered 15, after V lost 4 bases and J lost 12 bases. CDR3 sequence reads: CASSPLQGAGGRYF. In nucleotides, the CDR3 is TGCGCCAGCAGCCCCCTTCAGGGCGCGGGAGGTCGGTACTTC.

The V and J genes are TRBV19 and TRBJ2-4; maybe TRBD2 (5 bases). Between the trimmed V and J ends, which lost 6 bases and 0 bases, there was a span of 9 bases. Germline CDR1 and CDR2: LNHDA and SQIVND (reference sequence). This CDR3 has 14 amino acids. The CDR3 spells CASSDRGAKNIQYF. DNA for the CDR3: TGTGCCAGTAGCGACCGGGGAGCCAAAAACATTCAGTACTTC. The whole variable domain, filled in from reference TRBV19 and TRBJ2-4, reads DGGITQSPKYLFRKEGQNVTLSCEQNLNHDAMYWYRQDPGQGLRLIYYSQIVNDFQKGDIAEGYSVSREKKESFPLTVTSAQKNPTAFYLCASSDRGAKNIQYFGAGTRLSVL.

V gene TRBV10-1 combines with J gene TRBJ2-3, with TRBD1 as a possible D gene (5 bases). The CDR3 runs 14 residues. V gave up 8 bases and J gave up 6 bases, with 18 bases separating them. Per germline, CDR1 WNHNN and CDR2 SYGVQD (reference sequence). The chain's CDR3 is CASQKGPGWDTQYF. The CDR3 bases are TGCGCCAGCCAAAAGGGGCCAGGGTGGGATACGCAGTATTTT.

This clone has a handful of counts. This rearrangement joins TRBV7-6 to TRBJ1-5; TRBD1 matches 7 bases. CDR1 is SGHVS and CDR2 is FNYEAQ in the germline V gene. The trim removed 5 bases at V and 4 bases at J, leaving 11 bases unmatched. The CDR3 has 16 residues. The CDR3 nucleotides are TGTGCCAGCAGCCTAAAGGACAGGTCGTTTAATCAGCCCCAGCATTTT. Protein sequence: CASSLKDRSFNQPQHF.

The chain employs TRBV4-1 and TRBJ2-5; the match to TRBD2 covers 9 bases. This CDR3 comprises 15 residues. CDR1 is MGHRA and CDR2 is YSYEKL in the germline V gene. V was pared by 3 bases and J by 5 bases, with 7 bases of the junction left unmatched. CDR3 sequence: CASSQGLARGETQYF. CDR3 sequence (DNA): TGCGCCAGCAGCCAGGGACTAGCTAGGGGGGAGACCCAGTACTTC.

The J gene is TRBJ1-5, the V gene TRBV6-6; 7 bases match TRBD1. Germline V gene sequence: CDR1 MNHNY, CDR2 SVGAGI (reference sequence). Losses at the gene ends were 5 bases for V and 1 base for J; bases not matched to a gene: 14. This CDR3 has 18 amino acids. CDR3 residues: CASSQRQGVSSSNQPQHF. CDR3 nucleotide sequence: TGTGCCAGCAGTCAGCGACAGGGAGTCAGTTCGAGCAATCAGCCCCAGCATTTT.

In its sample, this clone was seen a few times. DNA for the CDR3: TGTGCCAGCAGGGGAAGCGGCCCTGAAGCTTTCTTT. It codes for CASRGSGPEAFF. The rearrangement links TRBV2 to TRBJ1-1; D is unresolved. The CDR3 contains 12 residues. The V gene lost 6 bases and the J gene lost 6 bases, with 11 bases spanning the gap. Germline assignment: CDR1 SNHLY and CDR2 FYNNEI.

The chain has TRBV5-1 and TRBJ2-3; 14 nucleotides align to TRBD2. The CDR3 has 17 amino acids. Germline assignment: CDR1 SGHRS and CDR2 YFSETQ. J was trimmed by 1 base and V by 5 bases; bases with no gene match: 6. The CDR3 loop reads CASRPPGLAGGTDTQYF. The CDR3, as DNA: TGCGCCAGCAGGCCGCCGGGACTAGCGGGGGGCACAGATACGCAGTATTTT.

The genes are TRBV2 and TRBJ2-2; a possible D gene is TRBD2 (5 bases). V lost 7 bases and J 4 bases, leaving 13 bases between the germline ends. The CDR3 sequence is 14 residues long. Per germline, CDR1 SNHLY and CDR2 FYNNEI. The CDR3 protein is CASTLDYPTGELFF. The CDR3 nucleotides read TGTGCCAGCACCTTAGACTACCCCACCGGGGAGCTGTTTTTT.

The chain couples TRBV6-6 to TRBJ1-2, with D possibly matching TRBD1 (6 bases). V lost 2 bases to trimming and J lost 4 bases, with 14 bases between them. CDR1 is MNHNY and CDR2 is SVGAGI in the germline V gene (reference sequence). The CDR3 runs 15 residues. Here the CDR3 DNA reads TGTGCCAGCAGTTACCCGGAACAGGGACCCTATGGCTACACCTTC. Translating it yields CASSYPEQGPYGYTF.

The V call is TRBV7-3, the J call TRBJ2-1; D is unclear. V lost 1 base, J lost 9 bases, and 10 bases lay in between. Per germline, CDR1 SGHTA and CDR2 FQGTGA. The CDR3 is 13 residues long. The CDR3: CASSLSQELEQFF. DNA for the CDR3: TGTGCCAGCAGCTTAAGTCAGGAACTTGAGCAGTTCTTC.

This clone was counted a single time. The chain joins TRBV19 to TRBJ1-2; 7 bases are shared with TRBD1. Trimming cost V 1 base and J 2 bases; bases outside gene matches: 4. This CDR3 contains 15 residues. Germline assignment: CDR1 LNHDA and CDR2 SQIVND (reference sequence). CDR3 bases: TGTGCCAGTAGTATAGCGACAGGGAGCAACTATGGCTACACCTTC. Protein sequence: CASSIATGSNYGYTF.

The genes are TRBV25-1 and TRBJ1-1; TRBD1 agrees at 8 bases. The CDR3 has 17 residues. V lost 4 bases to trimming and J lost 5 bases; unmatched junction nucleotides: 15. Per germline, CDR1 MGHDK and CDR2 SYGVNS. CDR3 region: CASSGRQGLLERTEAFF. CDR3 in DNA: TGTGCCAGCAGTGGAAGACAGGGGTTACTAGAGCGGACTGAAGCTTTCTTT.

The chain uses TRBV3-1 (or the pseudogene TRBV3-2) and TRBJ2-1; the D is unclear. CDR1 is LGHDT and CDR2 is YNNKEL in the germline V gene (reference sequence). CDR3 length: 11 amino acids. Deletions cut 5 bases from V and 3 bases from J, with 2 bases between. CDR3 DNA: TGTGCCAGCAGCTACTACAATGAGCAGTTCTTC. Amino acid sequence: CASSYYNEQFF.

This rearrangement joins TRBV11-3 to TRBJ2-2, with 8 positions matching TRBD1. V lost 4 bases and J lost 5; bases outside the gene matches: 9. The CDR3 extends over 16 amino acids. Germline CDR1 reads SGHNT; CDR2 reads YENEEA. CDR3 nucleotide sequence: TGTGCCAGCAGCTCCCAGGGGGCGCTTGGGACCGGGGAGCTGTTTTTT. Translated, it gives CASSSQGALGTGELFF.

This clone occurred once. Written as DNA, the CDR3 is TGTGCCAGCAGCCTCCGGGAAGCGCGGGGGGCGCAAGAGACCCAGTACTTC. This codes for CASSLREARGAQETQYF. This chain connects TRBV4-2 to TRBJ2-5; 8 nucleotides match TRBD2. This CDR3 has 17 amino acids. Germline loops: CDR1 LGHNA, CDR2 YNFKEQ. The V and J ends lost 4 bases and 2 bases, in that order; junction bases with no gene match: 12.

The rearrangement joins TRBV29-1 to TRBJ1-4; D is ambiguous. The germline CDR1 and CDR2 sequences are SQVTM and ANQGSEA. This CDR3 spans 15 amino acids. With 3 bases removed from V and 7 bases from J, the gap between germline ends came to 18 bases. CDR3 nucleotides: TGCAGCGTTGAGGTTGACGGGATAGGAGCTGAAAAACTGTTTTTT. This gives the protein CSVEVDGIGAEKLFF.

V and J are TRBV5-8 and TRBJ2-3, with D tentatively TRBD2 (6 bases). Looked up from germline, CDR1 is SGHTS and CDR2 is YDEGEE. Trimming shortened V by 2 bases and J by 2 bases, and 15 bases separated the two germline ends. The CDR3 extends over 16 amino acids. DNA for the CDR3: TGTGCCAGCAGCTTTGTAGCGGTTGACTTCACAGATACGCAGTATTTT. It specifies CASSFVAVDFTDTQYF.